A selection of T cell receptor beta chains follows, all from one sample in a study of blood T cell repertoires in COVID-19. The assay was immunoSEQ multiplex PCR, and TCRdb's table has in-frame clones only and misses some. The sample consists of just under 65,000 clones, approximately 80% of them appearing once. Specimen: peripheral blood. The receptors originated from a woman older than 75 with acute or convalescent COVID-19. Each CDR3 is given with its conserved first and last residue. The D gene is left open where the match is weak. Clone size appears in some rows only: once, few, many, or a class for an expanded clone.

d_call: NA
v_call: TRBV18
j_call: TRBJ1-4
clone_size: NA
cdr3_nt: TGTGCCAGCTCACCACCTCTAGCAACTAATGAAAAACTGTTTTTT
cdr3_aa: CASSPPLATNEKLFF

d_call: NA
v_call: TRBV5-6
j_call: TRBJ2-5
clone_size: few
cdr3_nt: TGTGCCAGCAGCTTGGGACAGCAAGAGACCCAGTACTTC
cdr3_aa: CASSLGQQETQYF

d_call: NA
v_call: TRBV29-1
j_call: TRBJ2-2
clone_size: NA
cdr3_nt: TGCAGCGCCCCAGGGGCTGTCGGGGAGCTGTTTTTT
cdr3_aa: CSAPGAVGELFF

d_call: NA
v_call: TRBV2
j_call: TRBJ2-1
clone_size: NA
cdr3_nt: TGTGCCAGCAGTGTGGTGGCGGGGGCGAGTGAGCAGTTCTTC
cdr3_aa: CASSVVAGASEQFF

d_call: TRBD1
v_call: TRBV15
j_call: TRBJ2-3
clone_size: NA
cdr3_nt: TGTGCCACCAGCAGAGCGGGACAGTGGGACACAGATACGCAGTATTTT
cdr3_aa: CATSRAGQWDTDTQYF

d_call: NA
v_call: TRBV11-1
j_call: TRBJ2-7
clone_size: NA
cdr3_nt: TGTGCCAGCAGCTTGCAGACTTCCTACGAGCAGTACTTC
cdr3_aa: CASSLQTSYEQYF

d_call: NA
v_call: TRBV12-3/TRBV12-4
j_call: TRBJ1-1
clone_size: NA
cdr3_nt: TGTGCCAGCAGCGGACAGATGAACACTGAAGCTTTCTTT
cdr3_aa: CASSGQMNTEAFF

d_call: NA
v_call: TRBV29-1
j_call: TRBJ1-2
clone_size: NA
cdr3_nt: TGCAGCGTCCACCGGGACACCACTAACTATGGCTACACCTTC
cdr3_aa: CSVHRDTTNYGYTF

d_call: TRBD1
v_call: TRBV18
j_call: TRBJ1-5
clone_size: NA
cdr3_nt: TGTGCCAGCTCAAAGGGACAGAATCAGCCCCAGCATTTT
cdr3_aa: CASSKGQNQPQHF

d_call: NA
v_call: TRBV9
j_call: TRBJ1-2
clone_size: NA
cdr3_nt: TGTGCCAGCAGCGTAGAGGTAGGGGGACCGATCTATGGCTACACCTTC
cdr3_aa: CASSVEVGGPIYGYTF

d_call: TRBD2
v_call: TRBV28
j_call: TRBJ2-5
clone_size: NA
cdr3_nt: TGTGCCAGCAGTTTTTCCCCAGGGACTAGCGGTAAAGTGGAGACCCAGTACTTC
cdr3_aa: CASSFSPGTSGKVETQYF

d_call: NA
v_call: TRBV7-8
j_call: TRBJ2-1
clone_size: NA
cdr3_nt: TGTGCCAGCAGCCGGACAGTGAGCTCCTACAATGAGCAGTTCTTC
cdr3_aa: CASSRTVSSYNEQFF

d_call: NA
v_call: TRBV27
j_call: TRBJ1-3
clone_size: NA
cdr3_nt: TGTGCCAGCAGTCCATTACAGAGCTCTGGAAACACCATATATTTT
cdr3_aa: CASSPLQSSGNTIYF

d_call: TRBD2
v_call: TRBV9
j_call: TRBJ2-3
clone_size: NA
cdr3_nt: TGTGCCAGCAGCGTCAGCGGGAGGACCACAGATACGCAGTATTTT
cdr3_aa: CASSVSGRTTDTQYF

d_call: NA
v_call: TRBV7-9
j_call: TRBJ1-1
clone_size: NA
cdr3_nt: TGTGCCAGCAGCTTAACGGTGAACACTGAAGCTTTCTTT
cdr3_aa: CASSLTVNTEAFF

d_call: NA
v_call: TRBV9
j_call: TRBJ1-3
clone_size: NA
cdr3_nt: TGTGCCAGCAGCGTAGCTTCACAGGCTGGAAACACCATATATTTT
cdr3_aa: CASSVASQAGNTIYF

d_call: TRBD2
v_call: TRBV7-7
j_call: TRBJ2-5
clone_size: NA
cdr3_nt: TGTGCTAGCAGCTTAGGAGGGCTAGCGGGAGGGCTAGAGACCCAGTACTTC
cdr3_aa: CASSLGGLAGGLETQYF

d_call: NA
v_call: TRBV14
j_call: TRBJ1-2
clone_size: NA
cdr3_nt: TGTGCCAGCAGCCCCATGTCAGGGAACTATGGCTACACCTTC
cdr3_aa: CASSPMSGNYGYTF

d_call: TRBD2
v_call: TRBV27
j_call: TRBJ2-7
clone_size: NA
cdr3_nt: TGTGCCAGCAGGCCAGGACTAGCGGGAGACGAGCAGTACTTC
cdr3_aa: CASRPGLAGDEQYF

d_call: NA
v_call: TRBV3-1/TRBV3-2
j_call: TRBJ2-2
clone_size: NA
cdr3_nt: TGTGCCAGCAGCCAACATGGAGCGAACACCGGGGAGCTGTTTTTT
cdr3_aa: CASSQHGANTGELFF

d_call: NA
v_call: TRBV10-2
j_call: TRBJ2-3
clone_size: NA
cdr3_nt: TGCGCCAGCAGTGGCGAAGCGGCTAGCACAGATACGCAGTATTTT
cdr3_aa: CASSGEAASTDTQYF

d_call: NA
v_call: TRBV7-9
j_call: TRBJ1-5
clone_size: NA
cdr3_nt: TGTGCCAGCAGCGGGGGAGGGCAGCCCCAGCATTTT
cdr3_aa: CASSGGGQPQHF

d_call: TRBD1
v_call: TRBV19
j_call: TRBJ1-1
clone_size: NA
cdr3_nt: TGTGCCAGTAGTATAGCAGGGGGGAACACTGAAGCTTTCTTT
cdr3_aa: CASSIAGGNTEAFF

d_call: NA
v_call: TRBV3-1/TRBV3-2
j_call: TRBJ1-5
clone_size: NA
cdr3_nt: TGTGCCAGCAGCCATCATGGGTCAGGGGATCTAGGCAATCAGCCCCAGCATTTT
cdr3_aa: CASSHHGSGDLGNQPQHF

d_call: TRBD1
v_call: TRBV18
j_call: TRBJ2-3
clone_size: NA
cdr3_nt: TGTGCCAGCTCACCACCGGGACAGGTGGGAGATACGCAGTATTTT
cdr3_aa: CASSPPGQVGDTQYF

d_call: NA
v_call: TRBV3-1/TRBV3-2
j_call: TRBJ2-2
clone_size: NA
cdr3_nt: TGTGCCAGCAGCCAAGGATCGGGGAACACCGGGGAGCTGTTTTTT
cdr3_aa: CASSQGSGNTGELFF

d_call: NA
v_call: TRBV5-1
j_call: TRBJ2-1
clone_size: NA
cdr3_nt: TGCGCCAGCAGTGACCAGGGAAATGAGCAGTTCTTC
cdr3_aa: CASSDQGNEQFF

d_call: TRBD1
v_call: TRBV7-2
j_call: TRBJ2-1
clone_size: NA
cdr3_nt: TGTGCCAGCAGCGCGGCCGGGACAGCCGGACTTGAGGAGCAGTTCTTC
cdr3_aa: CASSAAGTAGLEEQFF

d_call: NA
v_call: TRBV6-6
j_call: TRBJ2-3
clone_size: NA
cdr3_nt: TGTGCCAGCAGTTACCCTCTCGGGACTTCCGAGGATACGCAGTATTTT
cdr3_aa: CASSYPLGTSEDTQYF

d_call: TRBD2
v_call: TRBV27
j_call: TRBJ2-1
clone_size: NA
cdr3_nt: TGTGCCAGCAGATCCCTCTCAGGCGGGAGGGCCAGAGATGAGCAGTTCTTC
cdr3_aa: CASRSLSGGRARDEQFF

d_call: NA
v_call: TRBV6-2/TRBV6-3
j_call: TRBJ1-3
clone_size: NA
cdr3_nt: TGTGCCAGCAGTTACTCCGGCAGGGGCCTTGGAAACACCATATATTTT
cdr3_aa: CASSYSGRGLGNTIYF

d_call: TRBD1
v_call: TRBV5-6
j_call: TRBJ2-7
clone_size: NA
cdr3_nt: TGTGCCAGCACCTGGGGACAGGATTACTACGAGCAGTACTTC
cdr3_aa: CASTWGQDYYEQYF

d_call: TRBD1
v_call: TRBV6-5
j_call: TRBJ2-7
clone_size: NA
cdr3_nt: TGTGCCAGCAGGCCCGGGACAGGGTCCTACGAGCAGTACTTC
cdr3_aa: CASRPGTGSYEQYF

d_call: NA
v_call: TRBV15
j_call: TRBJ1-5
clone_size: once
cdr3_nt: TGTGCCACCAGCAGTGGGAGGGGGTATCAGCCCCAGCATTTT
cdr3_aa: CATSSGRGYQPQHF

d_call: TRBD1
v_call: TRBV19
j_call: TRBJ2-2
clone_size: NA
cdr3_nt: TGTGCCAGTAGGCCGGGACAGGGGGCGAACACCGGGGAGCTGTTTTTT
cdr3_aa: CASRPGQGANTGELFF

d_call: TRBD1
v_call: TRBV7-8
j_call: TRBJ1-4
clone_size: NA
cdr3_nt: TGTGCCAGCAGCTTAGCCGGGACAGGGGGTTTGGCAACTAATGAAAAACTGTTTTTT
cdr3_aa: CASSLAGTGGLATNEKLFF

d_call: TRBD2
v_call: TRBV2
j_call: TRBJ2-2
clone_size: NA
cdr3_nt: TGTGCCAGCAGTCTCCTAGCGGTCGGCACCGGGGAGCTGTTTTTT
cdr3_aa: CASSLLAVGTGELFF

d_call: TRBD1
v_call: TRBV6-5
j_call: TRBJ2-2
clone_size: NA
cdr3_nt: TGTGCCAGCTCTGGGACAGGGGTGGGCGGGGAGCTGTTTTTT
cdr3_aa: CASSGTGVGGELFF

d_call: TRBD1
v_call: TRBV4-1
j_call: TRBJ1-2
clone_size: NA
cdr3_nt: TGCGCCAGCAGCCAAGCCGGGACAGGGGTTTATGGCTACACCTTC
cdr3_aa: CASSQAGTGVYGYTF

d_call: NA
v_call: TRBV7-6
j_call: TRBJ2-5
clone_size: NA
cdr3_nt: TGTGCCAGCAGCTTACCGGGAGTGGAGACCCAGTACTTC
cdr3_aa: CASSLPGVETQYF

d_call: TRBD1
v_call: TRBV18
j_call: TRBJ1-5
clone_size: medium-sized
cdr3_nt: TGTGCCAGCTCACCCACGGGACAGGGCTCCAATCAGCCCCAGCATTTT
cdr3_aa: CASSPTGQGSNQPQHF

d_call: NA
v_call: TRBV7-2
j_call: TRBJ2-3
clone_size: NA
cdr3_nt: TGTGCCAGCAGCGACTGGAGGGCAGATACGCAGTATTTT
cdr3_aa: CASSDWRADTQYF

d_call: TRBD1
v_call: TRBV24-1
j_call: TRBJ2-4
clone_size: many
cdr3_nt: TGTGCCACCAGTGATACGAGACAGGGCTCAAACATTCAGTACTTC
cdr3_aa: CATSDTRQGSNIQYF

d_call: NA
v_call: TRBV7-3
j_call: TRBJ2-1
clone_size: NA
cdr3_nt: TGTGCCAGCAGCCCCCAAGCGGTCTCCTACAATGAGCAGTTCTTC
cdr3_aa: CASSPQAVSYNEQFF

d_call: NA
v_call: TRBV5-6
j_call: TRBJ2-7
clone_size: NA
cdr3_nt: TGTGCCAGCAGCTCCGACGGGGCCTACGAGCAGTACTTC
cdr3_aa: CASSSDGAYEQYF

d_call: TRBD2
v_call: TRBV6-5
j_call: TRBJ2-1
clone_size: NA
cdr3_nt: TGTGCCAGCAGTTACCTCCCGACTAGCGGGAGAGCTGAGCAGTTCTTC
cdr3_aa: CASSYLPTSGRAEQFF